Below, 6 T cell receptor beta chains from the same sample are listed, as sequenced in a study of T cell responses to AZD1222 COVID-19 vaccine. TCRdb's copy holds only in-frame clones and misses some; the assay was immunoSEQ multiplex PCR. The data contain 150,000 or so clones, more than 70% of them singletons. The sequencing here drew on peripheral blood, taken on day 0 of AZD1222 vaccination. These receptors were obtained from an adult in good health.

The chain joins TRBV6-6 to TRBJ2-7, with 7 bases aligning to TRBD2. V lost 5 bases and J lost 3; bases outside the gene matches: 22. CDR1 MNHNY and CDR2 SVGAGI come from the germline V gene (reference sequence). The CDR3 has 19 amino acids. This CDR3 reads CASSRIRSSGVSRGYEQYF. The CDR3 DNA reads as TGTGCCAGCAGTCGTATAAGGTCTAGCGGCGTGTCGAGGGGCTACGAGCAGTACTTC.

J is TRBJ1-3 and V is TRBV25-1, with D possibly matching TRBD1 (5 bases). Trimming left V 6 bases short and J 4 bases short, with 19 bases between. The CDR3 covers 16 residues. Germline values: CDR1 MGHDK, CDR2 SYGVNS. The DNA for the CDR3 is TGTGCCAGCAGGGAGGCAGGGCAGTCTCTGGGAAACACCATATATTTT. Amino acids: CASREAGQSLGNTIYF.

V usage is TRBV9 and J usage is TRBJ1-2; the D gene is possibly TRBD1 (5 bases). The CDR3 contains 16 residues. Germline CDR1 SGDLS, CDR2 YYNGEE. Trimming took 0 bases from V and 3 from J, leaving 15 bases between them. The CDR3 spells CASSVGSSLGDYGYTF. The DNA of the CDR3 is TGTGCCAGCAGCGTAGGGAGCTCCTTAGGGGACTATGGCTACACCTTC. Supplemented by reference TRBV9 and TRBJ1-2, the full variable domain reads DSGVTQTPKHLITATGQRVTLRCSPRSGDLSVYWYQQSLDQGLQFLIQYYNGEERAKGNILERFSAQQFPDLHSELNLSSLELGDSALYFCASSVGSSLGDYGYTFGSGTRLTVV.

The chain carries TRBV6-5 and TRBJ1-2; D perhaps matches TRBD1 (5 bases). Germline V lookup: CDR1 MNHEY, CDR2 SVGAGI. Trimming took off 8 bases at V and 3 bases at J, with 13 bases between the two ends. The CDR3 is 13 residues long. In nucleotides, the CDR3 is TGTGCCAGCGGCCTGGGACCTCACTATGGCTACACCTTC. Translation gives CASGLGPHYGYTF.

This chain uses TRBV2 with TRBJ2-5, with D uncertain. Germline V gene sequence: CDR1 SNHLY, CDR2 FYNNEI. There are 11 residues in the CDR3. V lost 6 bases and J 5 bases, leaving 7 bases between the germline ends. CDR3 residues: CASSARETQYF. DNA for the CDR3: TGTGCCAGCAGCGCCAGGGAGACCCAGTACTTC.

CDR3 DNA: TGTGCCAGCAGCTTCCAGGGGACAGTTGGAAACACCATATATTTT. Amino acids: CASSFQGTVGNTIYF. The chain joins TRBV7-9 to TRBJ1-3; 7 positions agree with TRBD1. Unmatched junction bases numbered 5, after V lost 3 bases and J lost 3 bases. The CDR3 is 15 amino acids. In germline, CDR1 is SEHNR, CDR2 FQNEAQ (reference sequence).